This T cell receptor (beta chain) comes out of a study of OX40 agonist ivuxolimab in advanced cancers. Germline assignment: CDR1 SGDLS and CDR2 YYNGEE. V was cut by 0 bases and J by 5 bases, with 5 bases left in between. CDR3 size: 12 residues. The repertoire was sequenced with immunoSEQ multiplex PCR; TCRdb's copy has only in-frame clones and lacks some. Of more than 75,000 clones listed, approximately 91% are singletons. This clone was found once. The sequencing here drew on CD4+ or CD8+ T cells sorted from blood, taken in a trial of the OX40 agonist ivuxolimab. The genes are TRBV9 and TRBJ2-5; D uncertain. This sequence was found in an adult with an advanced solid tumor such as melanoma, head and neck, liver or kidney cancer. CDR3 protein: CASSVGLETQYF. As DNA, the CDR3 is TGTGCCAGCAGCGTAGGATTGGAGACCCAGTACTTC.